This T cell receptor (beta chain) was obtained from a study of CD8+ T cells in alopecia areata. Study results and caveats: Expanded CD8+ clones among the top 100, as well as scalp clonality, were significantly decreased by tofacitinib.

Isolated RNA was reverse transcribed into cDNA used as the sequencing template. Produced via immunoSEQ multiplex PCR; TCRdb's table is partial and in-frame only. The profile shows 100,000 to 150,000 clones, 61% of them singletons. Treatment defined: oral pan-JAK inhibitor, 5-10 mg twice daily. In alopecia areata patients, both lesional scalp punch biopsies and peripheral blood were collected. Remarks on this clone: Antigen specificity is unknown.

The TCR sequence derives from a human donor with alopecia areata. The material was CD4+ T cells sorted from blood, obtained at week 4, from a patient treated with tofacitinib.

CDR3 region: CASSEWAGGGYTF. DNA of the CDR3: TGTGCCAGCAGTGAATGGGCAGGGGGAGGCTACACCTTC. J is TRBJ1-2 and V is TRBV25-1; the match to TRBD1 covers 7 bases. This CDR3 is 13 amino acids long. V lost 1 base and J lost 8; bases outside the gene matches: 4. CDR1 is MGHDK, CDR2 SYGVNS, per germline.